The 24 T cell receptor beta chains below all came from one sample that was sequenced in a study of T cell responses to AZD1222 COVID-19 vaccine. Repertoires were generated with immunoSEQ multiplex PCR, while TCRdb's copy carries only in-frame clones and drops some. The profile shows about 130,000 clones, approximately 85% of them singletons. The input for sequencing was peripheral blood, taken on day 0 of MenACWY control vaccination. These receptor sequences come from an adult in good health.

This sequence joins TRBV3-1 (or the pseudogene TRBV3-2) and TRBJ1-2, with 7 bases fitting TRBD1. There are 15 residues in the CDR3. The germline V gene has CDR1 LGHDT and CDR2 YNNKEL (reference sequence). Trimming removed 0 bases from V and 4 bases from J; junction bases left unmatched: 5. The CDR3, as DNA: TGTGCCAGCAGCCAAGAAGGGGGCGCCGGCTATGGCTACACCTTC. Protein sequence: CASSQEGGAGYGYTF.

V and J are TRBV18 and TRBJ2-3, with a weak D call TRBD2 (6 bases). V was pared by 0 bases and J by 6 bases, with 16 bases between. Per germline, CDR1 KGHSH and CDR2 LQKENI. CDR3 length: 16 residues. The CDR3 bases are TGTGCCAGCTCACCACCTTCGGCGGGAACTTGGGATACGCAGTATTTT. The encoded protein is CASSPPSAGTWDTQYF.

This clone has a handful of counts. The chain links TRBV3-1 (or the pseudogene TRBV3-2) to TRBJ1-1; D remains ambiguous. Germline CDR1 and CDR2: LGHDT and YNNKEL (reference sequence). V gave up 1 base and J gave up 11 bases, with 11 bases separating them. The CDR3 has 12 amino acids. Here the CDR3 reads CASSQGGLGAFF. In DNA, the CDR3 is TGTGCCAGCAGCCAAGGAGGGCTGGGGGCTTTCTTT.

The V call is TRBV9, the J call TRBJ2-5; D perhaps matches TRBD2 (5 bases). The length of the CDR3 is 18 residues. In germline, CDR1 is SGDLS, CDR2 YYNGEE. The V and J ends lost 4 bases and 1 base respectively, with 23 bases between them. The CDR3 DNA is TGTGCCAGCAGCCCTTCTATCTGGGTGATGGGAGCCCAAGAGACCCAGTACTTC. Residues: CASSPSIWVMGAQETQYF.

This chain links TRBV6-5 with TRBJ2-7; 7 bases are shared with TRBD1. CDR1 and CDR2 (germline): MNHEY, SVGAGI. The CDR3 is 13 residues long. After removal of 8 bases from V and 2 bases from J, the junction contained 6 bases not matched to a gene. CDR3 in DNA: TGTGCCAGCCCCCGGGACAGTACCTACGAGCAGTACTTC. This gives the protein CASPRDSTYEQYF.

The chain is built from TRBV2 and TRBJ2-6; weak D call: TRBD1 (6 bases). V was pared by 3 bases and J by 4 bases, with 16 bases between. This CDR3 spans 17 amino acids. CDR1 is SNHLY and CDR2 is FYNNEI in the germline V gene. DNA for the CDR3: TGTGCCAGCAGTGATCAGATAACAGGGCCCGGGGCCAACGTCCTGACTTTC. Translation: CASSDQITGPGANVLTF.

The gene calls are TRBV15 and TRBJ2-1; a weak D match, TRBD1 (5 bases). The V and J ends lost 0 bases and 13 bases respectively, with 19 bases between them. This CDR3 has 15 amino acids. Germline V gene sequence: CDR1 LNHNV, CDR2 YYDKDF (reference sequence). This CDR3 reads CATSRDSITGTPQFF. CDR3 nucleotide sequence: TGTGCCACCAGCAGAGACTCTATAACAGGTACCCCCCAGTTCTTC.

The rearrangement joins TRBV10-3 to TRBJ1-2; perhaps TRBD1 as D (6 bases). The CDR3 is 13 residues long. Trimming cost V 0 bases and J 6 bases, with 8 bases left between them. Germline lookup yields CDR1 ENHRY and CDR2 SYGVKD. CDR3: CAISESDSHGYTF. The CDR3 nucleotides read TGTGCCATCAGTGAGTCGGACAGCCATGGCTACACCTTC.

In regard to this clone: A read error may produce the germline difference seen at one junction end. This chain links TRBV5-1 with TRBJ1-1; 7 positions agree with TRBD1. The CDR3 is made up of 15 amino acids. Germline V gene lookup returns CDR1 SGHRS and CDR2 YFSETQ. The CDR3 DNA is TGCGCCAGCAGTTTGGACAGGACGCTAAACACTGAAGCTTTCTTT. It encodes CASSLDRTLNTEAFF.

The rearrangement links TRBV15 to TRBJ2-7; a weak D match, TRBD2 (6 bases). CDR1 is LNHNV, CDR2 YYDKDF, per germline (reference sequence). V lost 0 bases, J lost 5 bases, and 14 bases lay in between. The CDR3 loop spans 15 amino acids. The CDR3 DNA follows: TGTGCCACCAGCAGAGATCCCGGGAGTCGCGACGAGCAGTACTTC. Translating gives CATSRDPGSRDEQYF. The full variable domain, in which reference TRBV15 and TRBJ2-7 provide the parts outside the CDR3, is DAMVIQNPRYQVTQFGKPVTLSCSQTLNHNVMYWYQQKSSQAPKLLFHYYDKDFNNEADTPDNFQSRRPNTSFCFLDIRSPGLGDTAMYLCATSRDPGSRDEQYFGPGTRLTVT.

The chain employs TRBV7-2 and TRBJ2-5, with unresolved D. This CDR3 comprises 13 residues. V was shortened by 2 bases and J by 4 bases, with 8 bases between the two germline ends. Germline lookup yields CDR1 SGHTA and CDR2 FQGNSA. CDR3 region: CASSLISGETQYF. The CDR3 coding sequence is TGTGCCAGCAGCTTAATTTCGGGAGAGACCCAGTACTTC. Combining the CDR3 with reference TRBV7-2 and TRBJ2-5 gives the whole variable domain GAGVSQSPSNKVTEKGKDVELRCDPISGHTALYWYRQSLGQGLEFLIYFQGNSAPDKSGLPSDRFSAERTGGSVSTLTIQRTQQEDSAVYLCASSLISGETQYFGPGTRLLVL.

The rearrangement uses TRBV2 and TRBJ1-4; 8 bases line up with TRBD1. CDR1 SNHLY and CDR2 FYNNEI come from the germline V gene. V shed 6 bases, J shed 6 bases, and the junction held 12 bases outside the gene matches. There are 16 residues in the CDR3. This chain's CDR3 is CASSESYRGLDEKLFF. Written as DNA, the CDR3 is TGTGCCAGCAGCGAGAGTTACAGGGGGTTAGATGAAAAACTGTTTTTT.

The V gene is TRBV7-9, the J gene TRBJ2-5; no firm D call. The CDR3 runs 16 residues. The V gene lost 1 base and the J gene lost 0 bases, with 12 bases spanning the gap. Germline lookup yields CDR1 SEHNR and CDR2 FQNEAQ (reference sequence). Here the CDR3 DNA reads TGTGCCAGCAGCTTAGGCCTAGGTGATTACCAAGAGACCCAGTACTTC. Protein product: CASSLGLGDYQETQYF.

The V call is TRBV27, the J call TRBJ1-2, with 7 bases that match TRBD1. After removal of 3 bases from V and 4 bases from J, the junction contained 2 bases not matched to a gene. Per the germline V gene, CDR1 is MNHEY and CDR2 is SMNVEV (reference sequence). The CDR3 runs 13 residues. CDR3 in DNA: TGTGCCAGCAGTTTCGGACAGGCCTATGGCTACACCTTC. Translating gives CASSFGQAYGYTF.

The chain's CDR3 is CASSRTGSSADTQYF. CDR3 DNA: TGTGCCAGCTCACGCACAGGGTCTAGCGCAGATACGCAGTATTTT. This chain joins TRBV18 and TRBJ2-3, with D perhaps TRBD1 or TRBD2 (6 bases each). The germline V and J ends were trimmed by 4 bases and 4 bases, with 15 bases remaining between them. From germline, CDR1 is KGHSH and CDR2 LQKENI. The CDR3 covers 15 residues.

The J gene is TRBJ2-5, the V gene TRBV11-3, with D possibly matching TRBD2 (6 bases). This CDR3 is built from 15 residues. V lost 2 bases and J lost 2, with 12 bases in between. Germline CDR1 reads SGHNT; CDR2 reads YENEEA. CDR3 protein: CASSLFGTPQETQYF. The CDR3 bases are TGTGCCAGCAGCTTATTCGGGACTCCTCAAGAGACCCAGTACTTC.

The chain links TRBV29-1 to TRBJ1-1; perhaps TRBD1 as D (6 bases). V was cut by 2 bases and J by 6 bases, with 13 bases left in between. The CDR3 loop spans 13 amino acids. Germline values: CDR1 SQVTM, CDR2 ANQGSEA. This chain's CDR3 is CSVEKGGLAEAFF. The CDR3 bases are TGCAGCGTTGAAAAGGGGGGGTTGGCTGAAGCTTTCTTT. Based on the CDR3 plus reference TRBV29-1 and TRBJ1-1, the full variable domain is SAVISQKPSRDICQRGTSLTIQCQVDSQVTMMFWYRQQPGQSLTLIATANQGSEATYESGFVIDKFPISRPNLTFSTLTVSNMSPEDSSIYLCSVEKGGLAEAFFGQGTRLTVV.

The genes are TRBV5-1 and TRBJ1-1; D uncertain. The CDR3 consists of 14 residues. Germline V lookup: CDR1 SGHRS, CDR2 YFSETQ. V lost 0 bases and J 0 bases, leaving 6 bases between the germline ends. The CDR3 sequence: CASSLGSMNTEAFF. DNA of the CDR3: TGCGCCAGCAGCTTGGGCAGCATGAACACTGAAGCTTTCTTT.

The chain employs TRBV27 and TRBJ2-7; 9 bases map to TRBD1. Trimming at V came to 4 bases and at J to 6 bases, leaving 10 bases not matched to a gene. Germline lookup yields CDR1 MNHEY and CDR2 SMNVEV (reference sequence). CDR3 length: 15 residues. CDR3 amino acids: CASSSSGTGSFEQYF. CDR3 bases: TGTGCCAGCAGTTCGTCCGGGACAGGGTCTTTCGAGCAGTACTTC.

For the CDR3, the DNA is TGTGCCAGCAGCTTCGCCGAGACCCAGTACTTC. Encoded protein: CASSFAETQYF. The chain carries TRBV5-4 and TRBJ2-5; the D is unclear. Trimming shortened V by 2 bases and J by 5 bases, and 4 bases separated the two germline ends. The germline V gene encodes CDR1 SGHNT and CDR2 YYREEE (reference sequence). The CDR3 contains 11 residues.

The chain is built from TRBV9 and TRBJ2-7, with D perhaps assigned TRBD1 or TRBD2 (5 bases each). The CDR3 spans 14 residues. V was trimmed by 0 bases and J by 7 bases, leaving 14 bases between them. In germline, CDR1 is SGDLS, CDR2 YYNGEE. The CDR3 DNA sequence: TGTGCCAGCAGCGTAGGAAACAGCGAGGGGGAGCAGTACTTC. Amino acid sequence: CASSVGNSEGEQYF.

The genes are TRBV3-1 (or the pseudogene TRBV3-2) and TRBJ2-7; D uncertain. Germline CDR1 reads LGHDT; CDR2 reads YNNKEL (reference sequence). The CDR3 length is 13 residues. Trimming cost V 8 bases and J 1 base, with 12 bases left between them. The CDR3 sequence: CASRRAGSYEQYF. The CDR3 DNA reads as TGTGCCAGCCGTAGGGCCGGTTCCTACGAGCAGTACTTC.

The V gene is TRBV5-1, the J gene TRBJ1-4; possible D gene TRBD1, 5 bases. Germline V gene lookup returns CDR1 SGHRS and CDR2 YFSETQ. There are 13 residues in the CDR3. The V end lost 6 bases, the J end lost 6 bases, and 12 bases lay between the germline ends. CDR3 region: CASTRAGDEKLFF. CDR3 DNA: TGCGCCAGCACGAGGGCGGGGGATGAAAAACTGTTTTTT.

The CDR3 nucleotides are TGTGCCAGCAGTTACTCCCTAGCGGGAGAGGACGCCCCCTACAATGAGCAGTTCTTC. This encodes CASSYSLAGEDAPYNEQFF. This chain connects TRBV6-2 or TRBV6-3 to TRBJ2-1; 10 nucleotides align to TRBD2. This CDR3 spans 19 amino acids. Losses at the gene ends were 0 bases for V and 2 bases for J; bases not matched to a gene: 10. The V gene's germline CDR1 is MNHEY and CDR2 SVGEGT.